This T cell receptor (beta chain) was sequenced during a study of blood T cell repertoires in COVID-19. Background on the study: The samples span acute and convalescent COVID-19 from the United States, Italy and Spain.

Original processing methods: Amplifying reference gene primers gave estimates of nucleated cell counts. TCRdb keeps only in-frame clones here, not all; method: immunoSEQ multiplex PCR. That table supplies the V and J calls and clone size; D and trimming were determined from the DNA. Here the sample spans about 83,000 clones, around 84% being singletons. The TCR sequence derives from a woman older than 75 in a cohort sampled during active or convalescent COVID-19. Sequencing input: peripheral blood.

As DNA, the CDR3 is TGCGCCAGCAGCTCCTCGACAGGGAACTATGGCTACACCTTC. Its protein product is CASSSSTGNYGYTF. This chain links TRBV5-1 with TRBJ1-2, with TRBD1 matching over 7 bases. The V gene end was trimmed by 3 bases and the J gene end by 2 bases; junction bases not matched to a gene: 4. Germline loops: CDR1 SGHRS, CDR2 YFSETQ. The CDR3 is 14 residues long.